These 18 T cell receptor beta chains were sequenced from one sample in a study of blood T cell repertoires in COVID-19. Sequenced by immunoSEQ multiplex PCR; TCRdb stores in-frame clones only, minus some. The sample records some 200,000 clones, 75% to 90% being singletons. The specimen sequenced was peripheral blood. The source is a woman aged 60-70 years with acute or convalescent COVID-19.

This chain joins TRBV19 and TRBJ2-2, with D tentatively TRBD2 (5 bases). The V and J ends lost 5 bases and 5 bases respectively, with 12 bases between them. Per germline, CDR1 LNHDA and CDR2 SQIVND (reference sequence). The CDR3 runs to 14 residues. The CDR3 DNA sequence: TGTGCCAGTAGTGTAAAAGGACTGACCGGGGAGCTGTTTTTT. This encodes CASSVKGLTGELFF.

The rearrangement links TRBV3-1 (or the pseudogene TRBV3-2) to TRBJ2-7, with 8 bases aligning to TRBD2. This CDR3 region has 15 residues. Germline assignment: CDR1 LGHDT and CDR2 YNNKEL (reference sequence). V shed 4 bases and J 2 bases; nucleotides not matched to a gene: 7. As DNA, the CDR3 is TGTGCCAGCAGCCTGGGGGTAGCGGGAACCTACGAGCAGTACTTC. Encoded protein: CASSLGVAGTYEQYF.

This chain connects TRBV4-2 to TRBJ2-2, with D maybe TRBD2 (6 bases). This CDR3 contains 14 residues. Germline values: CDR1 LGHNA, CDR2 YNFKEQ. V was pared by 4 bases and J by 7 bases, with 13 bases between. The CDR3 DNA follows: TGTGCCAGCAGCCTAAAGGCAGCGGGCGGGGAGCTGTTTTTT. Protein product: CASSLKAAGGELFF.

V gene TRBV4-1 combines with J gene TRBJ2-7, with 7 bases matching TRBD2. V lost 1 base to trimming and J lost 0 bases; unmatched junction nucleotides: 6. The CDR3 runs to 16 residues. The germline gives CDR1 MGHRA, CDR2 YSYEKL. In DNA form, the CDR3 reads TGCGCCAGCAGCCAAGGCGCGGGAGTCTCCTCCTACGAGCAGTACTTC. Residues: CASSQGAGVSSYEQYF.

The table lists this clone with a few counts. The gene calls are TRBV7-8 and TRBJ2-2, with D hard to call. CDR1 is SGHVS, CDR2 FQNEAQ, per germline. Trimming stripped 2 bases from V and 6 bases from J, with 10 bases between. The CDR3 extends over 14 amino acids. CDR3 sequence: CASSLLREAGELFF. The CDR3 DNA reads TGTGCCAGCAGCTTACTCCGAGAGGCCGGGGAGCTGTTTTTT. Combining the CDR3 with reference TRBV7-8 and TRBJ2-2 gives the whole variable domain GAGVSQSPRYKVAKRGQDVALRCDPISGHVSLFWYQQALGQGPEFLTYFQNEAQLDKSGLPSDRFFAERPEGSVSTLKIQRTQQEDSAVYLCASSLLREAGELFFGEGSRLTVL.

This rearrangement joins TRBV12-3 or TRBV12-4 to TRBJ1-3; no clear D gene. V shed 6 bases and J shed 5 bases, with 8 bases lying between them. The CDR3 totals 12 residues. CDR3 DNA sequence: TGTGCCAGCAGGATCCAGAGAAACACCATATATTTT. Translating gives CASRIQRNTIYF.

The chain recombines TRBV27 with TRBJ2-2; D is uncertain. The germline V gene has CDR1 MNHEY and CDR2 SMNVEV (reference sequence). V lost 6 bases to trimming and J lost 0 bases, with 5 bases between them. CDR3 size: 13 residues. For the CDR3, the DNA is TGTGCCAGCAGCCGCGCGAACACCGGGGAGCTGTTTTTT. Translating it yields CASSRANTGELFF.

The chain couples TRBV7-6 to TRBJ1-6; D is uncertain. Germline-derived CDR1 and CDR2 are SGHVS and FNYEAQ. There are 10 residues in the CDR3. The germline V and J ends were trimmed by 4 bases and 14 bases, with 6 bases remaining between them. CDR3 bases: TGTGCCAGCAGCTCCAGTTCCCTCCACTTT. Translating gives CASSSSSLHF.

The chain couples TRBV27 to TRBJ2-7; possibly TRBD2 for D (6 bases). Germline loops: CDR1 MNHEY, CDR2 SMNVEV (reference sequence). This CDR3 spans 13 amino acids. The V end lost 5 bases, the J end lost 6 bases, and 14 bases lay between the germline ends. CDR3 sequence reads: CASSRGIGAEQYF. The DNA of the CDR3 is TGTGCCAGCAGTCGGGGGATCGGGGCCGAGCAGTACTTC.

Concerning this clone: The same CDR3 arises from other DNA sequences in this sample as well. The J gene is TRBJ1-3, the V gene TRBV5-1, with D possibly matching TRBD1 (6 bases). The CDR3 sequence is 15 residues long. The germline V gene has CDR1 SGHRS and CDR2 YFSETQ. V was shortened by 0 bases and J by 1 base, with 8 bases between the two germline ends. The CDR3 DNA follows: TGCGCCAGCAGCTTGGGACAGGTATCTGGAAACACCATATATTTT. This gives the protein CASSLGQVSGNTIYF.

CDR3 DNA: TGTGCCAGCGAGCAGGCAGGAACAAACATTCAGTACTTC. It codes for CASEQAGTNIQYF. This chain links TRBV6-5 with TRBJ2-4; D gene uncertain. This CDR3 is 13 amino acids long. Germline CDR1 and CDR2: MNHEY and SVGAGI. The V end was cut by 8 bases, the J end by 6 bases, with 14 bases between.

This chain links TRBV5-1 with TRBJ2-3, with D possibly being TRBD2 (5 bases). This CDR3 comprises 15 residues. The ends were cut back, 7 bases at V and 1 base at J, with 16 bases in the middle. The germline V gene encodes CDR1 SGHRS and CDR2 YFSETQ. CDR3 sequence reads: CASCIGDGGTDTQYF. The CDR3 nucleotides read TGCGCCAGCTGTATAGGAGACGGGGGCACAGATACGCAGTATTTT.

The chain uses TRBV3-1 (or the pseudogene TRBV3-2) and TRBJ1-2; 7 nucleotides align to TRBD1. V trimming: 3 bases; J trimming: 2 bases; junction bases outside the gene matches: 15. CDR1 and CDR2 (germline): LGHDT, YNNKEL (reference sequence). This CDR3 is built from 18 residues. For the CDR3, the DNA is TGTGCCAGCAGCCATGTGCCCGGCCTAGGACAGGCAAACTATGGCTACACCTTC. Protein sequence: CASSHVPGLGQANYGYTF.

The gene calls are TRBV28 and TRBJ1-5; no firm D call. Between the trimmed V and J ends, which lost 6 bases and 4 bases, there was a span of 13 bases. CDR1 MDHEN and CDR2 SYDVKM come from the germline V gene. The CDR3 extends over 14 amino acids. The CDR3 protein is CASRVVQANQPQHF. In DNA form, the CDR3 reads TGTGCCAGCAGAGTGGTGCAGGCAAATCAGCCCCAGCATTTT.

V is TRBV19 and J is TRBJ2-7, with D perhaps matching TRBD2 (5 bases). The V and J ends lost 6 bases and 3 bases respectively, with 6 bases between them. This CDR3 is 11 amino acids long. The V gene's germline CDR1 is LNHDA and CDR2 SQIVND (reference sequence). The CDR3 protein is CASRSGYEQYF. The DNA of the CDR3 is TGTGCCAGTAGGAGCGGCTACGAGCAGTACTTC.

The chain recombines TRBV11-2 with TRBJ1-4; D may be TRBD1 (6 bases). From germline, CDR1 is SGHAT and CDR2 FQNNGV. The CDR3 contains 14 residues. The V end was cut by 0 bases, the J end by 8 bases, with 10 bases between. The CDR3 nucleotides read TGTGCCAGCAGCTTAGACCCTAGGGGGGAAAAACTGTTTTTT. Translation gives CASSLDPRGEKLFF.

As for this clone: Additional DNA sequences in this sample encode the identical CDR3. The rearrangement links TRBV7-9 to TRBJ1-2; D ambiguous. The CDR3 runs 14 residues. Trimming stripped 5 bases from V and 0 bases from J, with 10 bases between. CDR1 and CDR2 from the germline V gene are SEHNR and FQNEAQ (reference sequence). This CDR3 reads CASSPRAANYGYTF. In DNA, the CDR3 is TGTGCCAGCAGCCCGAGGGCGGCTAACTATGGCTACACCTTC.

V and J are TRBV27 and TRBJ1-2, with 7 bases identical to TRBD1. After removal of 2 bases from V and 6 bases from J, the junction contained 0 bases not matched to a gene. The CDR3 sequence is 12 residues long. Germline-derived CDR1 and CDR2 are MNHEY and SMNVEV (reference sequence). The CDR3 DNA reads TGTGCCAGCAGTTTAACAGGGGATGGCTACACCTTC. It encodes CASSLTGDGYTF.